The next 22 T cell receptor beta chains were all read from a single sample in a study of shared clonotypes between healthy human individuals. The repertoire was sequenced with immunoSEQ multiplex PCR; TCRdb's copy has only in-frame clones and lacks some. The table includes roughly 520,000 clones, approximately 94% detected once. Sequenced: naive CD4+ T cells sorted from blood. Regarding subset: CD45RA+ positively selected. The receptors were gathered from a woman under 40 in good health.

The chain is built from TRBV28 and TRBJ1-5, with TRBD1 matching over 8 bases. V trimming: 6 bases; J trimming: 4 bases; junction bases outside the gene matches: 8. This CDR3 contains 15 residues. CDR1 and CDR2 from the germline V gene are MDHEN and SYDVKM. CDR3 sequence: CASSPRTGPNQPQHF. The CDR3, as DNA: TGTGCCAGCAGCCCCAGGACAGGGCCGAATCAGCCCCAGCATTTT.

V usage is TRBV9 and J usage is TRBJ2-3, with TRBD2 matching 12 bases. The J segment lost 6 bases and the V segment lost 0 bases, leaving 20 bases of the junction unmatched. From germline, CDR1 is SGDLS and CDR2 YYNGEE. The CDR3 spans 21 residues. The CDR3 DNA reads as TGTGCCAGCAGCGTAGCTTCTTTTCTAGCGGGAGGGCCGTATTTTTGGGATACGCAGTATTTT. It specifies CASSVASFLAGGPYFWDTQYF.

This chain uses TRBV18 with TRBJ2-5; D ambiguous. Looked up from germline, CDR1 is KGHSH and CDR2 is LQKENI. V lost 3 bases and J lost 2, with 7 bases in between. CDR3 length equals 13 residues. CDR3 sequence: CASSPRGQETQYF. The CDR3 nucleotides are TGTGCCAGCTCACCCCGCGGTCAAGAGACCCAGTACTTC. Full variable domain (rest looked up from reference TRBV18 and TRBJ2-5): NAGVMQNPRHLVRRRGQEARLRCSPMKGHSHVYWYRQLPEEGLKFMVYLQKENIIDESGMPKERFSAEFPKEGPSILRIQQVVRGDSAAYFCASSPRGQETQYFGPGTRLLVL.

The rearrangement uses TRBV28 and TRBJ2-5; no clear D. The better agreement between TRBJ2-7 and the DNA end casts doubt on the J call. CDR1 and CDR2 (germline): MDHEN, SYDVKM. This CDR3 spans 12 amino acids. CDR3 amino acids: CASSVQSYEQYF. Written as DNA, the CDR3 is TGTGCCAGCAGTGTCCAGTCCTACGAGCAGTACTTC.

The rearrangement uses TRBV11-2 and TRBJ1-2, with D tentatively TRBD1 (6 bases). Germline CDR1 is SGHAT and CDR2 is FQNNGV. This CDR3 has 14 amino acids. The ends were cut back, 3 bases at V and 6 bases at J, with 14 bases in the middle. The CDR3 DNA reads TGTGCCAGCAGCTTGTTTAGGGGGAGGGATGGCTACACCTTC. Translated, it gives CASSLFRGRDGYTF.

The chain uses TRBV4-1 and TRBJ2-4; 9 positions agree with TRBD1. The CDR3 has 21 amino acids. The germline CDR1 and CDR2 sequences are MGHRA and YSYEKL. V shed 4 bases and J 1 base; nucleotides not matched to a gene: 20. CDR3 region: CASSLQVQTGGVGSAKNIQYF. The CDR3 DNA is TGCGCCAGCAGCCTACAAGTACAGACAGGGGGAGTTGGTTCTGCCAAAAACATTCAGTACTTC.

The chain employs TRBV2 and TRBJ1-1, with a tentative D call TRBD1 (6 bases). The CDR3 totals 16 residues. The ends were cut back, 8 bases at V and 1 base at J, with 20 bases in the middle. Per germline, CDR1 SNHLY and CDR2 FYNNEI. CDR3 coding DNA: TGTGCCAGCCGAGGCAGGGGCCGTAATCCGAACACTGAAGCTTTCTTT. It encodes CASRGRGRNPNTEAFF.

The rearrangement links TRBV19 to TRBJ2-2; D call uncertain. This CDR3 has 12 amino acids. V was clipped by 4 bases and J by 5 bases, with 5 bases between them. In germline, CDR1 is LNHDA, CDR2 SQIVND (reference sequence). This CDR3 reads CASSTFTGELFF. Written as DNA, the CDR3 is TGTGCCAGTAGTACCTTTACCGGGGAGCTGTTTTTT.

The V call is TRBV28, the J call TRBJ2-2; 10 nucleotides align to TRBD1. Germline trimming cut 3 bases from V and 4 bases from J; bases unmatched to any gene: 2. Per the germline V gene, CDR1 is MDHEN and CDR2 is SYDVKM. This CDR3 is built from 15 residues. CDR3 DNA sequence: TGTGCCAGCAGTTTGGGGACAGGGGCCACCGGGGAGCTGTTTTTT. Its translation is CASSLGTGATGELFF.

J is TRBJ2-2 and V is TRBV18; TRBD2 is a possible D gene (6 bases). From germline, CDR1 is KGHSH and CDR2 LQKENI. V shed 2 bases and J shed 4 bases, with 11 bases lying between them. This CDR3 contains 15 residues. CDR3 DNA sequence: TGTGCCAGCTCACCAAACGGGAGAGGCACCGGGGAGCTGTTTTTT. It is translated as CASSPNGRGTGELFF.

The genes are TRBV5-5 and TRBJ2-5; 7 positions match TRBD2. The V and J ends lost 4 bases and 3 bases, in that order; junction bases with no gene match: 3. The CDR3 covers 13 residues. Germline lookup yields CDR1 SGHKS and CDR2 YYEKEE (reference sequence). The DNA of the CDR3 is TGTGCCAGCAGCACCCTAGCGGAAGAGACCCAGTACTTC. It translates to CASSTLAEETQYF.

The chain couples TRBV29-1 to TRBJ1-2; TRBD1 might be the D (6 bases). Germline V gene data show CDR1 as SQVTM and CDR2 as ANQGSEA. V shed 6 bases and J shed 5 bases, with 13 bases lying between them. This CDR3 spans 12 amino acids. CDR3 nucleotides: TGCAGCGTAAAAACGGACAGTTATGGCTACACCTTC. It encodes CSVKTDSYGYTF.

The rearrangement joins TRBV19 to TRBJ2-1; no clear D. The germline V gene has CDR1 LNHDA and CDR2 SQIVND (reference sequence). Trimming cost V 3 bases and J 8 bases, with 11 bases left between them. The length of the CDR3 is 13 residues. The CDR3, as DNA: TGTGCCAGTAGTATGGCGAATTCAGATGAGCAGTTCTTC. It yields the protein CASSMANSDEQFF. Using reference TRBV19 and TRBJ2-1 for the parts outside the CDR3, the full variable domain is DGGITQSPKYLFRKEGQNVTLSCEQNLNHDAMYWYRQDPGQGLRLIYYSQIVNDFQKGDIAEGYSVSREKKESFPLTVTSAQKNPTAFYLCASSMANSDEQFFGPGTRLTVL.

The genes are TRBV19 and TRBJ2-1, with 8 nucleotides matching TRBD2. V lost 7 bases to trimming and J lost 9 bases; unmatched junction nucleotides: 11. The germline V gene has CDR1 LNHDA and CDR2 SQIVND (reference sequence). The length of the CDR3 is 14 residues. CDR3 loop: CASNGRRGDGEQFF. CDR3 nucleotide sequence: TGTGCCAGTAACGGACGGCGGGGGGACGGTGAGCAGTTCTTC.

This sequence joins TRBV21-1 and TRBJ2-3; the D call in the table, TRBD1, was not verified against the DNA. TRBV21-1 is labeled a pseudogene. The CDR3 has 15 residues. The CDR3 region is CASGKVDSCTDTQYF. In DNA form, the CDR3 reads TGTGCCAGCGGTAAGGTGGACAGCTGCACAGATACGCAGTATTTT.

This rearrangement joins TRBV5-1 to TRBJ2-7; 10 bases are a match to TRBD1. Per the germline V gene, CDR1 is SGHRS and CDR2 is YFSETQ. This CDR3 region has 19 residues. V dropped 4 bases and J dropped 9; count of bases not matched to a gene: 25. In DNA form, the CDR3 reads TGCGCCAGCAGCCGCCTCCCGGGACAGGGGCTTCTATCCTATTCGGGGCAGTACTTC. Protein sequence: CASSRLPGQGLLSYSGQYF.

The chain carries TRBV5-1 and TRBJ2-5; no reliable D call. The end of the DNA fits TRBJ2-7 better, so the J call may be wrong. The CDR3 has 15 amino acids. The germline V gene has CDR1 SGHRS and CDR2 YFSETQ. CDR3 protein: CASKGSIGPSYEQYF. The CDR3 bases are TGCGCCAGCAAAGGTTCGATAGGACCGAGCTACGAGCAGTACTTC.

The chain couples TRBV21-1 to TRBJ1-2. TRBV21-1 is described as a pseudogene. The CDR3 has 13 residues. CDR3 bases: TGTGCCAGCAGAGATGGGACCTACAGGGGCTACACCTTC. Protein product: CASRDGTYRGYTF.

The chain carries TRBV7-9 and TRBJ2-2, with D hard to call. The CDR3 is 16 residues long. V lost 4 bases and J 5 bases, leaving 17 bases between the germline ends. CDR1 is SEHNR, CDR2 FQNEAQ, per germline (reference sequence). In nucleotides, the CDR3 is TGTGCCAGCAGCTCCCCCAACCGGGCCCTGACCGGGGAGCTGTTTTTT. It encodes CASSSPNRALTGELFF. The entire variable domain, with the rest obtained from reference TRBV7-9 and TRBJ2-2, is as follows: DTGVSQNPRHKITKRGQNVTFRCDPISEHNRLYWYRQTLGQGPEFLTYFQNEAQLEKSRLLSDRFSAERPKGSFSTLEIQRTEQGDSAMYLCASSSPNRALTGELFFGEGSRLTVL.

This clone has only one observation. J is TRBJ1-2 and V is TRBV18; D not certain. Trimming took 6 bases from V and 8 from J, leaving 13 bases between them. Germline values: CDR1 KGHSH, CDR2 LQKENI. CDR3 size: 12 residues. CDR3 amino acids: CASSREEMGYTF. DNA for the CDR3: TGTGCCAGCTCCCGGGAGGAGATGGGCTACACCTTC. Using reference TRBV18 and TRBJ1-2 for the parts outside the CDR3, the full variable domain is NAGVMQNPRHLVRRRGQEARLRCSPMKGHSHVYWYRQLPEEGLKFMVYLQKENIIDESGMPKERFSAEFPKEGPSILRIQQVVRGDSAAYFCASSREEMGYTFGSGTRLTVV.

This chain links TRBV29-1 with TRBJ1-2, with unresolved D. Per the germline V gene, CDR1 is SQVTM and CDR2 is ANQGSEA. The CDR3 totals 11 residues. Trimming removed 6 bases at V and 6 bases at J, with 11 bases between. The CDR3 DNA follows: TGCAGCGTGGCCAATTTGGATGGCTACACCTTC. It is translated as CSVANLDGYTF. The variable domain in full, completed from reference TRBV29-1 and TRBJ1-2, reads SAVISQKPSRDICQRGTSLTIQCQVDSQVTMMFWYRQQPGQSLTLIATANQGSEATYESGFVIDKFPISRPNLTFSTLTVSNMSPEDSSIYLCSVANLDGYTFGSGTRLTVV.

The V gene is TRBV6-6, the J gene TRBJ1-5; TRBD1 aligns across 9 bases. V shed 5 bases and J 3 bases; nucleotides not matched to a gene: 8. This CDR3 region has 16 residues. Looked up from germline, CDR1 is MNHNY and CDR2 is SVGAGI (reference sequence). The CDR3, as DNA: TGTGCCAGCAGTCAGGCCCGGACAGGGGACAATCAGCCCCAGCATTTT. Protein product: CASSQARTGDNQPQHF.